The next 30 T cell receptor beta chains were all read from a single sample in a study of blood T cell repertoires in COVID-19. Profiling relied on immunoSEQ multiplex PCR, and the TCRdb table lists in-frame clones only, not all of them. The sample includes more than 30,000 clones, 75% to 85% of them seen just once. The sequencing sample was made of peripheral blood. The receptor source for this set is a woman aged 70 to 79 with acute or convalescent COVID-19.

This chain uses TRBV7-2 with TRBJ1-2; D unclear. The CDR3 runs to 12 residues. The germline V gene encodes CDR1 SGHTA and CDR2 FQGNSA. Trimming removed 2 bases at V and 7 bases at J, with 8 bases between. The CDR3 sequence: CASSLPVSGYTF. The CDR3 bases are TGTGCCAGCAGCTTACCGGTCTCTGGCTACACCTTC.

V gene TRBV5-1 combines with J gene TRBJ2-7, with a tentative D call TRBD1 (5 bases). The germline V and J ends were trimmed by 3 bases and 5 bases, with 15 bases remaining between them. The germline V gene encodes CDR1 SGHRS and CDR2 YFSETQ. The CDR3 has 14 amino acids. The CDR3 sequence is CASSSKGISHEQYF. CDR3 nucleotide sequence: TGCGCCAGCAGCTCGAAGGGGATTTCTCACGAGCAGTACTTC.

On this clone itself: An end of the junction differs from the germline gene, which may be a read error. The chain carries TRBV7-7 and TRBJ2-1; D is uncertain. CDR1 is SSHAT, CDR2 FNYEAQ, per germline (reference sequence). The CDR3 is 15 residues long. As DNA, the CDR3 is TGTGCTAGCAGCTATAGACTGGCCCCCGACAATGAGCAGTTCTTC. Translated: CASSYRLAPDNEQFF.

J is TRBJ1-6 and V is TRBV5-4, with D hard to call. CDR1 SGHNT and CDR2 YYREEE come from the germline V gene (reference sequence). The CDR3 length is 17 residues. Between the trimmed V and J ends, which lost 0 bases and 3 bases, there was a span of 13 bases. The CDR3, as DNA: TGTGCCAGCAGCTTGGGCGGAAGATCCAACTATAATTCACCCCTCCACTTT. Its translation: CASSLGGRSNYNSPLHF.

The J gene is TRBJ1-5, the V gene TRBV28; D gene ambiguous. Germline V CDR1 and CDR2: MDHEN, SYDVKM. The V and J ends lost 2 bases and 5 bases respectively, with 7 bases between them. This CDR3 has 13 amino acids. The chain's CDR3 is CASSLPTYQPQHF. The CDR3 coding sequence is TGTGCCAGCAGTTTACCTACGTATCAGCCCCAGCATTTT.

The CDR3 DNA follows: TGTGCCAGCAGTGAAGGCAAGGGGCCCGACACCGGGGAGCTGTTTTTT. Its translation is CASSEGKGPDTGELFF. This chain connects TRBV2 to TRBJ2-2, with D maybe TRBD1 (5 bases). In germline, CDR1 is SNHLY, CDR2 FYNNEI. Deletions cut 1 base from V and 3 bases from J, with 12 bases between. CDR3 length equals 16 residues.

The V gene is TRBV6-5, the J gene TRBJ2-3; tentatively, D is TRBD2 (5 bases). Per germline, CDR1 MNHEY and CDR2 SVGAGI. Trimming cost V 10 bases and J 1 base, with 18 bases left between them. This CDR3 contains 15 residues. CDR3 in DNA: TGTGCCACCACACTCGGACTGGGAGGCACAGATACGCAGTATTTT. This encodes CATTLGLGGTDTQYF.

The V and J genes are TRBV7-2 and TRBJ1-4, with D possibly matching TRBD1 (5 bases). Trimming removed 1 base at V and 5 bases at J, with 11 bases between. This CDR3 has 15 residues. Germline loops: CDR1 SGHTA, CDR2 FQGNSA. The CDR3 reads CASSLGGGANEKLFF. CDR3 bases: TGTGCCAGCAGCTTAGGAGGAGGGGCGAATGAAAAACTGTTTTTT.

The V gene is TRBV3-1 (or the pseudogene TRBV3-2), the J gene TRBJ1-2; the D gene is possibly TRBD1 (6 bases). The ends were cut back, 5 bases at V and 6 bases at J, with 13 bases in the middle. This CDR3 has 13 residues. CDR1 and CDR2 (germline): LGHDT, YNNKEL (reference sequence). CDR3 coding DNA: TGTGCCAGCAGCTTCCAGGGGCTGAATGGCTACACCTTC. Protein: CASSFQGLNGYTF.

This clone has only a few counts. The chain has TRBV2 and TRBJ2-7; tentative D call: TRBD1 (8 bases). This CDR3 spans 13 amino acids. Trimming pared 7 bases from V and 7 bases from J, leaving 17 bases between. Germline CDR1 and CDR2: SNHLY and FYNNEI. CDR3 sequence reads: CASNQDREGEQYF. CDR3 bases: TGTGCCAGCAATCAGGACAGGGAGGGAGAGCAGTACTTC.

The rearrangement uses TRBV2 and TRBJ2-4; 12 bases line up with TRBD2. Germline lookup yields CDR1 SNHLY and CDR2 FYNNEI. CDR3 length: 18 amino acids. V lost 4 bases, J lost 3 bases, and 10 bases stayed unmatched. The CDR3 nucleotides read TGTGCCAGCAGTGGCCCTAGCGGGAGGGCCAACGGCAAAAACATTCAGTACTTC. This translates into CASSGPSGRANGKNIQYF.

The J gene is TRBJ2-7, the V gene TRBV12-3 or TRBV12-4, with a possible D match to TRBD2 (5 bases). The length of the CDR3 is 13 residues. V was shortened by 8 bases and J by 9 bases, with 20 bases between the two germline ends. The CDR3 loop is CASGGSSPVGQYF. CDR3 DNA: TGTGCCAGCGGCGGGTCCTCTCCCGTCGGGCAGTACTTC.

The chain recombines TRBV10-3 with TRBJ1-5; 7 bases map to TRBD1. Trimming at V came to 4 bases and at J to 7 bases, leaving 1 base not matched to a gene. CDR3 length: 12 amino acids. The germline gives CDR1 ENHRY, CDR2 SYGVKD. The CDR3 loop is CAISGTGQPQHF. The DNA of the CDR3 is TGTGCCATCAGTGGGACAGGCCAGCCCCAGCATTTT.

The chain uses TRBV29-1 and TRBJ2-3, with D uncertain. The CDR3 is made up of 15 amino acids. CDR1 is SQVTM, CDR2 ANQGSEA, per germline. V lost 0 bases, J lost 4 bases, and 14 bases lay in between. The CDR3: CSVEDLRTAPDTQYF. Written as DNA, the CDR3 is TGCAGCGTTGAAGATCTCCGTACTGCCCCAGATACGCAGTATTTT.

Here the CDR3 reads CASSAREGLGNSPLHF. The CDR3 region has the DNA TGCGCCAGCAGCGCCCGTGAGGGTCTAGGGAATTCACCCCTCCACTTT. J is TRBJ1-6 and V is TRBV5-1; D remains ambiguous. The germline CDR1 and CDR2 sequences are SGHRS and YFSETQ. The CDR3 has 16 residues. Trimming took off 4 bases at V and 7 bases at J, with 18 bases between the two ends.

This chain links TRBV18 with TRBJ2-1; TRBD1 agrees at 9 bases. This CDR3 is 14 amino acids long. Germline V gene lookup returns CDR1 KGHSH and CDR2 LQKENI. Losses at the gene ends were 5 bases for V and 6 bases for J; bases not matched to a gene: 5. CDR3 DNA: TGTGCCAGCTCAGCACAACAGGGGGCCAATGAGCAGTTCTTC. It translates to CASSAQQGANEQFF.

The chain links TRBV15 to TRBJ1-1; 9 positions agree with TRBD1. This CDR3 is built from 12 residues. Germline CDR1 reads LNHNV; CDR2 reads YYDKDF (reference sequence). Trimming took 8 bases from V and 3 from J; bases not matched to a gene: 1. The CDR3 sequence: CATRDRDTEAFF. The DNA for the CDR3 is TGTGCCACCCGGGACAGGGACACTGAAGCTTTCTTT.

This clone appeared a few times. This chain joins TRBV18 and TRBJ2-2, with D possibly being TRBD2 (5 bases). The V gene's germline CDR1 is KGHSH and CDR2 LQKENI. This CDR3 is 16 amino acids long. V was clipped by 4 bases and J by 2 bases, with 14 bases between them. CDR3 region: CASSQRRLANTGELFF. For the CDR3, the DNA is TGTGCCAGCTCACAAAGGAGGCTAGCTAACACCGGGGAGCTGTTTTTT.

The genes are TRBV10-3 and TRBJ1-1; D is perhaps TRBD1 (5 bases). Trimming took off 3 bases at V and 7 bases at J, with 6 bases between the two ends. Germline V gives CDR1 ENHRY, CDR2 SYGVKD. This CDR3 has 11 residues. The CDR3 nucleotides read TGTGCCATCAGTGACCAGGGTGAAGCTTTCTTT. It translates to CAISDQGEAFF.

This clone occurred once. This sequence joins TRBV5-6 and TRBJ2-4; D might be TRBD2 (6 bases). The CDR3 consists of 16 residues. The ends were cut back, 2 bases at V and 3 bases at J, with 15 bases in the middle. Germline V gives CDR1 SGHDT, CDR2 YYEEEE. The CDR3 bases are TGTGCCAGCAGCTTTGCGGGATCGCCTGGCAAAAACATTCAGTACTTC. Protein: CASSFAGSPGKNIQYF.

The V call is TRBV14, the J call TRBJ2-3, with 8 bases fitting TRBD1. Germline V gene sequence: CDR1 SGHDN, CDR2 FVKESK. The CDR3 runs 16 residues. J was trimmed by 1 base and V by 0 bases; bases with no gene match: 3. The DNA for the CDR3 is TGTGCCAGCAGCCAAGATATGACAGGGGGCACAGATACGCAGTATTTT. Encoded protein: CASSQDMTGGTDTQYF.

The V gene is TRBV14, the J gene TRBJ2-5, with 8 bases fitting TRBD1. CDR1 and CDR2 (germline): SGHDN, FVKESK. The CDR3 has 16 residues. J gave up 3 bases and V 1 base, and 7 bases lay outside the gene matches. The CDR3 nucleotides are TGTGCCAGCAGCCAAGCGACAGGGGCCCTAGAAGAGACCCAGTACTTC. It specifies CASSQATGALEETQYF. Drawing the rest from reference TRBV14 and TRBJ2-5, the complete variable domain is EAGVTQFPSHSVIEKGQTVTLRCDPISGHDNLYWYRRVMGKEIKFLLHFVKESKQDESGMPNNRFLAERTGGTYSTLKVQPAELEDSGVYFCASSQATGALEETQYFGPGTRLLVL.

The chain carries TRBV6-6 and TRBJ2-7; 7 bases line up with TRBD2. The CDR3 is made up of 15 amino acids. Looked up from germline, CDR1 is MNHNY and CDR2 is SVGAGI (reference sequence). The junction had 11 bases not matched to a gene; V was cut back by 2 bases and J by 7 bases. The CDR3 coding sequence is TGTGCCAGCAGTTACGCGGCGGGAGAGCTGGAAGAGCAGTACTTC. Its protein product is CASSYAAGELEEQYF.

The V gene is TRBV5-1, the J gene TRBJ2-3; D is possibly TRBD1 (6 bases). The CDR3 sequence is 12 residues long. The germline V and J ends were trimmed by 3 bases and 7 bases, with 9 bases remaining between them. CDR1 and CDR2 from the germline V gene are SGHRS and YFSETQ. The CDR3 loop is CASSWDTNTQYF. The CDR3 region has the DNA TGCGCCAGCAGCTGGGACACTAATACGCAGTATTTT.

The V gene is TRBV18, the J gene TRBJ2-5; 7 nucleotides align to TRBD1. The CDR3 length is 15 residues. V gave up 2 bases and J gave up 2 bases; unmatched junction bases: 5. Looked up from germline, CDR1 is KGHSH and CDR2 is LQKENI. CDR3 loop: CASSPDVGQQETQYF. CDR3 sequence (DNA): TGTGCCAGCTCACCAGATGTGGGACAGCAAGAGACCCAGTACTTC.

The rearrangement uses TRBV19 and TRBJ1-2; 7 bases line up with TRBD1. The junction had 1 base not matched to a gene; V was cut back by 1 base and J by 2 bases. Germline lookup yields CDR1 LNHDA and CDR2 SQIVND (reference sequence). CDR3 length equals 14 residues. This chain's CDR3 is CASSIGDSNYGYTF. CDR3 DNA sequence: TGTGCCAGTAGTATAGGGGACAGCAACTATGGCTACACCTTC.

The chain employs TRBV6-5 and TRBJ1-2; a weak D match, TRBD1 (6 bases). With 6 bases removed from V and 4 bases from J, the gap between germline ends came to 12 bases. Germline CDR1 is MNHEY and CDR2 is SVGAGI. This CDR3 region has 13 residues. The CDR3 DNA follows: TGTGCCAGCAGCACAGGGTGGGGCTATGGCTACACCTTC. Translated, it gives CASSTGWGYGYTF.

This sequence joins TRBV4-1 and TRBJ1-1; D uncertain. Trimming took 4 bases from V and 6 from J, leaving 21 bases between them. Germline-derived CDR1 and CDR2 are MGHRA and YSYEKL. The CDR3 spans 16 residues. This chain's CDR3 is CASSPWPSTPTPEAFF. DNA for the CDR3: TGCGCCAGCAGCCCTTGGCCTTCGACACCCACACCTGAAGCTTTCTTT.

This CDR3 reads CASSSLVSTDTQYF. CDR3 sequence (DNA): TGTGCCAGCAGCTCCCTAGTAAGCACAGATACGCAGTATTTT. V usage is TRBV11-2 and J usage is TRBJ2-3; D is unresolved. Trimming took off 4 bases at V and 0 bases at J, with 8 bases between the two ends. Germline CDR1 and CDR2: SGHAT and FQNNGV. This CDR3 has 14 amino acids.

CDR3 DNA: TGTGCCAGCAGCAGTAGCGGGATCACCTCCGAGCAGTACTTC. Its translation: CASSSSGITSEQYF. V usage is TRBV28 and J usage is TRBJ2-7; the match to TRBD2 covers 8 bases. Germline V CDR1 and CDR2: MDHEN, SYDVKM. The CDR3 runs to 14 residues. V was pared by 6 bases and J by 6 bases, with 10 bases of the junction left unmatched.